This TCR beta chain was sequenced during a study of T cell repertoires in cytomegalovirus infection. Points on this clonotype: Its specificity is not known.

Points from the study as a whole: Summed frequency of public TCR beta families distinguished CMV carriers with the relevant HLA.

Via MiXCR, TCRdb re-called the reads, giving one row per CDR3 protein. The table records about 530,000 distinct CDR3 sequences, roughly 29% of them present only once. This clonotype was sampled from a human donor in good health (CMV status not recorded). Some clones in this sample may be carry-over from other donors' samples. The sequenced sample consisted of PBMCs.

The CDR3 nucleotides are TGTGCCAGCAGCTTAGGGAAGGTGGCGGGAGCTTTCTTT. Residues: CASSLGKVAGAFF. The V and J genes are TRBV7-2 and TRBJ1-1; D call uncertain. CDR1 and CDR2 (germline): SGHTA, FQGNSA. This CDR3 is 13 amino acids long. V lost 1 base to trimming and J lost 10 bases, with 13 bases between them.